The entry below describes one T cell receptor beta chain. Its specificity is not known. Sequencing used immunoSEQ multiplex PCR; TCRdb keeps in-frame clones, though not all of them. This sample has about 14,000 clones, with roughly 90% found just once. This sample is drawn from a study of T cells in localized non-small cell lung cancer. Study conclusions and caveats: Heterogeneity cannot be ruled out, as sequencing used one tumor region only.

Germline V gene lookup returns CDR1 SGHRS and CDR2 YFSETQ. This CDR3 comprises 13 residues. The gene calls are TRBV5-1 and TRBJ2-5, with TRBD1 as a possible D gene (6 bases). The J call may be incorrect, as the DNA end agrees better with TRBJ2-7. The clonotype originates from a man aged 35 to 70 with stage III lung adenocarcinoma. The sample here was peripheral blood mononuclear cells, taken before any cancer treatment. The CDR3 loop is CASSLDRAYEQYF. The CDR3 nucleotides are TGCGCCAGCAGCTTGGACAGGGCCTACGAGCAGTACTTC.